This T cell receptor (beta chain) was captured by sequencing in a study of technical replicates of blood from a handful of donors. The junction had 6 bases not matched to a gene; V was cut back by 6 bases and J by 9 bases. This CDR3 spans 13 amino acids. CDR1 is MNHEY, CDR2 SVGAGI, per germline. The data were produced by immunoSEQ multiplex PCR, yet TCRdb's version contains in-frame clones alone and is incomplete. Here the sample spans 55,000 to 75,000 clones, around 95% being singletons. This receptor was obtained from a human donor in good health. Some clones in this sample may be carry-over from other donors' samples. The sample was PBMCs. This chain connects TRBV6-5 to TRBJ2-1; 9 positions agree with TRBD2. The DNA of the CDR3 is TGTGCCAGCAGACGGACTAGCGCGGGTGAGCAGTTCTTC. This sequence encodes CASRRTSAGEQFF.